The rows below give T cell receptor beta chains drawn from one sample of a study of blood T cell repertoires in COVID-19. Sequencing used immunoSEQ multiplex PCR; TCRdb keeps in-frame clones, though not all of them. In the table there are 80,000 to 90,000 clones, 85% to 90% of which are singletons. Input material: peripheral blood. These receptors originate from a woman in her 70s with acute or convalescent COVID-19. Both conserved end residues are part of each CDR3.

v_gene	j_gene	len	CDR3aa
TRBV19	TRBJ1-3	16	CASSIRVTGAGNTIYF
TRBV19	TRBJ1-5	15	CASSIVDSGNQPQHF
TRBV7-2	TRBJ2-5	15	CASSKQDHIGETQYF
TRBV4-3	TRBJ2-4	17	CASSLLTPGGEENIQYF
TRBV6-5	TRBJ1-2	13	CASSSVTGYGYTF
TRBV3-1/TRBV3-2	TRBJ1-2	15	CASSPPGQWNYGYTF
TRBV6-5	TRBJ1-1	15	CASRDGTGGRHKAFF
TRBV19	TRBJ2-1	15	CASSTSSGGVGEQFF
TRBV7-9	TRBJ1-2	16	CASTGTGTAPNYGYTF
TRBV9	TRBJ1-6	13	CASSVAVNSPLHF
TRBV27	TRBJ1-6	16	CASRFQTGGGNSPLHF
TRBV5-4	TRBJ2-5	15	CASSATGGRGETQYF
TRBV19	TRBJ1-2	16	CASFQPSAQVPHGYTF
TRBV30	TRBJ2-5	17	CAWSDPRTSGSWETQYF
TRBV6-5	TRBJ1-5	15	CASSNGQGIGQPQHF
TRBV19	TRBJ2-2	13	CASSIRGPGELFF
TRBV27	TRBJ1-2	13	CASSPSADRVYTF
TRBV6-5	TRBJ1-5	13	CASTVEVNQPQHF
TRBV7-2	TRBJ2-3	16	CASSFLQDTSTDTQYF
TRBV11-3	TRBJ2-1	15	CASSFGLAAHNEQFF
TRBV5-4	TRBJ1-2	15	CASSFLTGGNYGYTF
TRBV5-4	TRBJ2-5	18	CASSSGASGSSGLETQYF
TRBV6-5	TRBJ1-1	13	CASNRQGKAEAFF
TRBV7-9	TRBJ1-2	12	CASSFRTDGYTF
TRBV19	TRBJ1-3	16	CASTPGGGKGIDTIYF
TRBV7-2	TRBJ1-2	18	CASSQSADRVRGNYGYTF
TRBV11-3	TRBJ2-2	15	CASSQNRGRAGELFF
TRBV6-2/TRBV6-3	TRBJ2-5	18	CASSRGYGTSGRVETQYF
TRBV10-1	TRBJ1-1	15	CASSLGGAQPNTAFF
TRBV4-3	TRBJ2-3	16	CASSQEPGAGSDTQYF
TRBV7-6	TRBJ2-3	17	CASSLRLSGSRPDTQYF